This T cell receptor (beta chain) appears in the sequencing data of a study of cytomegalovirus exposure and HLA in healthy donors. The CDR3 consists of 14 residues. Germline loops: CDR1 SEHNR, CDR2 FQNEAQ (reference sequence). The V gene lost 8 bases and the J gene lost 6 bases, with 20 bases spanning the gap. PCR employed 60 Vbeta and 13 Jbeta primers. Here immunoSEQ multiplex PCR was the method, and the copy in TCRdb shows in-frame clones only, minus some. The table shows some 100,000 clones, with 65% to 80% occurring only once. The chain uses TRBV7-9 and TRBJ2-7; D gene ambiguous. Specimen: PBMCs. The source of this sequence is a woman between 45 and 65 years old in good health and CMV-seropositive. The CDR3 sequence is CASAPKAPAPEQYF. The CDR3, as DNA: TGTGCCAGCGCCCCCAAAGCACCTGCACCCGAGCAGTACTTC. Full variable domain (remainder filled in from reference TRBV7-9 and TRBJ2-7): DTGVSQNPRHKITKRGQNVTFRCDPISEHNRLYWYRQTLGQGPEFLTYFQNEAQLEKSRLLSDRFSAERPKGSFSTLEIQRTEQGDSAMYLCASAPKAPAPEQYFGPGTRLTVT.